This T cell receptor (beta chain) originates from a study of sequential checkpoint blockade in melanoma. Across the whole study: First-line arms were nivolumab then ipilimumab, or the reverse, randomized 1:1.

Sequenced by immunoSEQ multiplex PCR; TCRdb stores in-frame clones only, minus some. The sample yields approximately 20,000 clones, roughly 53% seen once. Stated treatment: randomized to nivolumab then ipilimumab (arm A) or the reverse (arm B). None of the patients previously received DNA-damaging chemotherapy. Live CD3+CD8+ CD19− CD56− cells were sorted from PBMCs. This CDR3 has 14 residues. V dropped 1 base and J dropped 6 bases, with 7 bases sitting between them. Germline values: CDR1 SEHNR, CDR2 FQNEAQ (reference sequence). The specimen comprised CD8+ T cells sorted from blood (inferred from file names), sampled from a patient given nivolumab and ipilimumab in sequence. The sequence was collected from a human donor with melanoma. This chain uses TRBV7-9 with TRBJ1-6; unclear D gene. CDR3 DNA sequence: TGTGCCAGCAGCTTAGATCGGGGTAATTCACCCCTCCACTTT. The encoded protein is CASSLDRGNSPLHF.